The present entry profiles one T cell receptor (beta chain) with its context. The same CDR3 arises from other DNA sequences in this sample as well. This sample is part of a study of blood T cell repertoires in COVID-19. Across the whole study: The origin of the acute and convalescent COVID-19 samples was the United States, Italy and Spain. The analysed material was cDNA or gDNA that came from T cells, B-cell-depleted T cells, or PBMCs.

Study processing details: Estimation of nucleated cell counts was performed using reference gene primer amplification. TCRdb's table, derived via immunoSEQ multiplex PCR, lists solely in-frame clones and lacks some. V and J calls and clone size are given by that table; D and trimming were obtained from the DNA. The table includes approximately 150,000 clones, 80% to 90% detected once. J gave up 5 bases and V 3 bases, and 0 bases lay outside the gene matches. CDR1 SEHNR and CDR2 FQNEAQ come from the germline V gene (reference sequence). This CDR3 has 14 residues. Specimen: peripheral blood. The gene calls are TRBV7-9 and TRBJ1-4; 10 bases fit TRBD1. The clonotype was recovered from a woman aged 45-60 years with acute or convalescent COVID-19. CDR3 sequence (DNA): TGTGCCAGCAGCTTGACAGGGGGCAATGAAAAACTGTTTTTT. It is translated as CASSLTGGNEKLFF.